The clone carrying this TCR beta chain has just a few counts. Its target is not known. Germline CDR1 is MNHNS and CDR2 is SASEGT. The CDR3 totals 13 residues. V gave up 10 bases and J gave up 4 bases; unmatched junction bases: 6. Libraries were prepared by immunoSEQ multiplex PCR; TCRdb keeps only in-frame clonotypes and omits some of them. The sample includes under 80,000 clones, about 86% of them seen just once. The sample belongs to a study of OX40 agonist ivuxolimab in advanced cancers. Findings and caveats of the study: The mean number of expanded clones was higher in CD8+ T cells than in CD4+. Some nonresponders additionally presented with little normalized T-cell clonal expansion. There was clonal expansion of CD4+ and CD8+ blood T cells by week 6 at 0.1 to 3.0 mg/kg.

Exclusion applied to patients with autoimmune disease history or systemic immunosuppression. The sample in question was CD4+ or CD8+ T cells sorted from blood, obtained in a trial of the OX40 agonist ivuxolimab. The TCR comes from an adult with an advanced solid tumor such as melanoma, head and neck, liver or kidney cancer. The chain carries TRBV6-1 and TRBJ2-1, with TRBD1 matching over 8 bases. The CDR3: CATRDRLYNEQFF. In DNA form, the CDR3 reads TGTGCCACCAGGGACAGGCTTTACAATGAGCAGTTCTTC.